This is a list of T cell receptor beta chains from one sample in a study of blood T cell repertoires in COVID-19. Generated by immunoSEQ multiplex PCR, the TCRdb table keeps only in-frame clones and is missing some. The sample has more than 45,000 clones, roughly 80% seen once. The sequencing sample was made of peripheral blood. These receptors were collected from a woman aged 55 to 70 with acute or convalescent COVID-19. CDR3s leave out the opening cysteine and the closing phenylalanine or tryptophan. The D gene is left open where the match is weak.

D gene	V gene	J gene	CDR3 protein
-	TRBV29-1	TRBJ1-2	SVEDSTNYGYT
-	TRBV10-2	TRBJ1-2	ASSESMGGDGYT
-	TRBV7-9	TRBJ1-1	ASRSGLMNTEAF
TRBD1	TRBV7-7	TRBJ1-1	ASSFDRGTEAF
-	TRBV5-4	TRBJ1-1	ASGEGVNTEAF
-	TRBV4-3	TRBJ1-2	ASSQATANYGYT
-	TRBV3-1/TRBV3-2	TRBJ1-2	ASTTGTSNYGYT
TRBD1	TRBV4-3	TRBJ2-7	ASSQDRPGQGSDEQY
TRBD2	TRBV7-8	TRBJ2-1	ASSARTSGAVYNEQF
-	TRBV7-2	TRBJ2-2	ASSSLTGRGAGELF
TRBD2	TRBV6-1	TRBJ2-2	ASSALTSGGAGELF
-	TRBV30	TRBJ1-2	AWTTGGGGYT
TRBD1	TRBV6-5	TRBJ1-2	ASSYLGTVNYGYT